This T cell receptor beta chain is from a study of cytomegalovirus exposure and HLA in healthy donors. General observations from the study: As a later analysis revealed, most CMV-associated TCR beta chains appeared HLA-restricted. The Asian-associated ancestry cluster reportedly had fewer N-insertions than the roughly 720-donor mean in a later analysis. The study listed roughly 150 cytomegalovirus-associated TCR beta chains.

Germline assignment: CDR1 SGHNT and CDR2 YYREEE (reference sequence). V shed 4 bases and J 5 bases; nucleotides not matched to a gene: 9. The CDR3 has 15 amino acids. The study ran its PCR with 60 Vbeta and 13 Jbeta primers. Libraries were prepared by immunoSEQ multiplex PCR; TCRdb keeps only in-frame clonotypes and omits some of them. The table records 120,000 or so clones, around 73% of them present only once. To note about this clone: The antigen is not known.

Sequencing was done on a sample of PBMCs. This clonotype was obtained from a man aged 25-40 years in good health and CMV-seropositive. The rearrangement links TRBV5-4 to TRBJ2-1; 7 nucleotides agree with TRBD2. CDR3 amino acids: CASSPGPSGDNEQFF. CDR3 sequence (DNA): TGTGCCAGCAGCCCGGGACCTAGCGGCGACAATGAGCAGTTCTTC.